Listed below are T cell receptor beta chains from one sample, sequenced in a study of T cell changes during pregnancy in multiple sclerosis. Produced via immunoSEQ multiplex PCR; TCRdb's table is partial and in-frame only. The sample lists approximately 90,000 clones, around 92% occurring once. Sequences were derived from peripheral blood, sampled after pregnancy. The origin of the receptors is a female donor with multiple sclerosis, enrolled in a pregnancy study. Each CDR3 is given with its conserved first and last residue. The D gene is left open where the match is weak. Size values are once, few and many counts, or a class for expanded clones, and some rows have none.

j_call,v_call,clone_size,d_call,cdr3_aa,cdr3_nt
TRBJ1-1,TRBV10-3,medium-sized,-,CAISESTGEAFF,TGTGCCATCAGTGAATCAACAGGTGAAGCTTTCTTT
TRBJ2-7,TRBV5-6,-,-,CASSPGMAYEQYF,TGTGCCAGCAGTCCCGGGATGGCCTACGAGCAGTACTTC
TRBJ2-2,TRBV7-2,-,TRBD2,CASSLSGGAGELFF,TGTGCCAGCAGCCTTAGCGGGGGGGCCGGGGAGCTGTTTTTT
TRBJ1-5,TRBV5-6,-,-,CASSFLYHPQHF,TGTGCCAGCAGCTTCCTCTATCACCCCCAGCATTTT
TRBJ2-2,TRBV27,-,-,CASSPLAGELFF,TGTGCCAGCAGTCCCCTCGCCGGGGAGCTGTTTTTT
TRBJ2-2,TRBV11-2,-,-,CASSSFRVAGELFF,TGTGCCAGCAGTTCTTTCAGGGTCGCCGGGGAGCTGTTTTTT
TRBJ2-5,TRBV14,-,-,CASSQDRTAGTQYF,TGTGCCAGCAGCCAAGATCGTACAGCAGGGACCCAGTACTTC
TRBJ1-3,TRBV7-8,once,-,CASTLPPGSGNTIYF,TGTGCCAGCACCTTACCACCGGGCTCTGGAAACACCATATATTTT
TRBJ1-5,TRBV7-2,-,-,CASSRPGRGSQPQHF,TGTGCCAGCAGCCGGCCTGGGCGGGGCAGTCAGCCCCAGCATTTT
TRBJ2-2,TRBV5-1,-,TRBD1,CASSGDRNTGELFF,TGCGCCAGCAGCGGGGACAGAAACACCGGGGAGCTGTTTTTT
TRBJ1-1,TRBV5-1,-,TRBD1,CASSLAGQGPSTEAFF,TGCGCCAGCAGCTTGGCCGGACAGGGGCCGAGCACTGAAGCTTTCTTT
TRBJ1-6,TRBV27,-,TRBD1,CASSRTGGTYNSPLHF,TGTGCCAGCAGTCGGACAGGGGGAACCTATAATTCACCCCTCCACTTT
TRBJ2-1,TRBV29-1,-,-,CSLQTSPGEQFF,TGCAGCCTTCAGACTTCTCCAGGGGAGCAGTTCTTC
TRBJ1-6,TRBV10-3,-,-,CAISESRDSPLHF,TGTGCCATCAGTGAGTCGCGTGATTCACCCCTCCACTTT
TRBJ2-7,TRBV7-9,-,-,CASSAEASYEQYF,TGTGCCAGCAGCGCGGAGGCTTCCTACGAGCAGTACTTC
TRBJ1-2,TRBV5-1,-,-,CASSFGGPANYGYTF,TGCGCCAGCAGCTTCGGGGGGCCTGCTAACTATGGCTACACCTTC
TRBJ1-5,TRBV19,-,TRBD1,CASSTGFGQGDQPQHF,TGTGCCAGTAGTACCGGCTTTGGGCAGGGGGATCAGCCCCAGCATTTT
TRBJ1-1,TRBV25-1,-,-,CASSATGLVNTEAFF,TGTGCCAGCAGTGCTACAGGTCTGGTGAACACTGAAGCTTTCTTT
TRBJ2-2,TRBV2,-,TRBD1,CASSLQGTERARELFF,TGTGCCAGCAGTCTACAGGGGACGGAGAGGGCCCGGGAGCTGTTTTTT
TRBJ1-1,TRBV6-5,-,TRBD1,CASSSAGQGATEAFF,TGTGCCAGCAGTTCCGCGGGACAGGGGGCGACTGAAGCTTTCTTT
TRBJ2-5,TRBV10-1,once,TRBD2,CASSEAGERKETQYF,TGCGCCAGCAGTGAGGCGGGAGAACGTAAAGAGACCCAGTACTTC
TRBJ2-1,TRBV11-3,-,-,CASSLEQGGSSSYNEQFF,TGTGCCAGCAGCTTAGAACAGGGCGGGAGTAGCTCCTACAATGAGCAGTTCTTC
TRBJ2-1,TRBV12-5,-,-,CASGPGTSYNEQFF,TGTGCTAGTGGTCCCGGGACAAGCTACAATGAGCAGTTCTTC
TRBJ2-3,TRBV5-4,-,TRBD2,CASSPGGASGTTTDTQYF,TGTGCCAGCAGCCCGGGCGGGGCTAGCGGGACCACCACAGATACGCAGTATTTT
TRBJ1-1,TRBV7-6,-,TRBD1,CASSPIQGDNTEAFF,TGTGCCAGCAGCCCGATCCAGGGGGATAACACTGAAGCTTTCTTT
TRBJ1-1,TRBV30,-,TRBD1,CAKDRGHRKAFF,TGTGCTAAAGACAGGGGGCATAGGAAAGCTTTCTTT
TRBJ1-4,TRBV30,-,-,CAWSPRMDSRNEKLFF,TGTGCCTGGAGTCCTCGAATGGACAGCCGTAATGAAAAACTGTTTTTT
TRBJ2-2,TRBV30,-,-,CASSLNTGELFF,TGTGCCTCGTCCCTCAACACCGGGGAGCTGTTTTTT
TRBJ1-2,TRBV4-3,-,TRBD1,CASSQPDRGSYTF,TGCGCCAGCAGCCAGCCGGACAGGGGCAGCTACACCTTC
TRBJ1-4,TRBV30,-,-,CAWTPSAEDEKLFF,TGTGCCTGGACCCCTTCTGCGGAGGACGAAAAACTGTTTTTT
TRBJ2-3,TRBV29-1,-,-,CSVALPGDSTDTQYF,TGCAGCGTAGCCCTGCCGGGAGATAGCACAGATACGCAGTATTTT
TRBJ1-4,TRBV6-1,-,TRBD1,CAIDRGLGEKLFF,TGTGCCATCGACAGGGGGCTAGGTGAAAAACTGTTTTTT
TRBJ2-4,TRBV6-1,-,TRBD1,CARDQPTGVDIQYF,TGTGCCAGGGACCAACCGACAGGGGTGGACATTCAGTACTTC
TRBJ2-2,TRBV6-5,once,-,CASSYWAHNTGELFF,TGTGCCAGCAGTTATTGGGCACATAACACCGGGGAGCTGTTTTTT
TRBJ1-5,TRBV5-5,-,-,CASSLNGQPQHF,TGTGCCAGCAGCTTGAACGGTCAGCCCCAGCATTTT